What follows is one TCR beta chain and its context. How the authors handled the data: Reference gene primer amplification gave nucleated cell count estimates. Sequencing used immunoSEQ multiplex PCR; TCRdb keeps in-frame clones, though not all of them. D and trimming were read from the DNA, whereas the V and J calls and clone size are those reported in that table. Counted here are more than 95,000 clones, 75% to 85% occurring once; the ten biggest clones make up around 4%. This sample was included in a study of blood T cell repertoires in COVID-19. Looking at the study overall: Sources were T cells, B-cell-depleted T cells, or PBMCs; the material itself was cDNA or gDNA.

Germline V gene sequence: CDR1 LNHDA, CDR2 SQIVND (reference sequence). V was clipped by 7 bases and J by 1 base, with 13 bases between them. CDR3 length: 14 residues. The material sequenced was peripheral blood. The genes are TRBV19 and TRBJ1-1, with D hard to call. The clonotype comes from a man in his fifties or sixties with acute or convalescent COVID-19. CDR3 sequence (DNA): TGTGCCAGTACACTTGGAGGGCGGAACACTGAAGCTTTCTTT. It encodes CASTLGGRNTEAFF.